The subject of this entry is one TCR beta chain. What it binds is unknown. Documented time point: newly diagnosed, previously untreated cHL patient sample. Comparison relied on PBMCs that came from newly diagnosed, untreated classical Hodgkin lymphoma. This entry belongs to a study of PD-1 blockade in classical Hodgkin lymphoma. The CDR3 runs to 13 residues. CDR1 and CDR2 (germline): SGHNT, YENEEA. V was cut by 4 bases and J by 3 bases, with 9 bases left in between. Overall study findings and caveats: Reasons behind the repertoire differences stay unclear, perhaps disease activity or earlier therapy. Compared with healthy donors, newly diagnosed patients reportedly showed lower baseline TCR diversity.

The protocol was immunoSEQ multiplex PCR, while the TCRdb copy is restricted to in-frame clones and leaves out a portion. The sample contains about 22,000 clones, approximately 94% of which appear only once. V and J are TRBV11-3 and TRBJ1-1; D remains ambiguous. Sequencing was done on a sample of peripheral blood mononuclear cells (PBMCs). This sequence originates from a human donor with classical Hodgkin lymphoma. For the CDR3, the DNA is TGTGCCAGCAGCTCGGCTTTGGACACTGAAGCTTTCTTT. It specifies CASSSALDTEAFF.